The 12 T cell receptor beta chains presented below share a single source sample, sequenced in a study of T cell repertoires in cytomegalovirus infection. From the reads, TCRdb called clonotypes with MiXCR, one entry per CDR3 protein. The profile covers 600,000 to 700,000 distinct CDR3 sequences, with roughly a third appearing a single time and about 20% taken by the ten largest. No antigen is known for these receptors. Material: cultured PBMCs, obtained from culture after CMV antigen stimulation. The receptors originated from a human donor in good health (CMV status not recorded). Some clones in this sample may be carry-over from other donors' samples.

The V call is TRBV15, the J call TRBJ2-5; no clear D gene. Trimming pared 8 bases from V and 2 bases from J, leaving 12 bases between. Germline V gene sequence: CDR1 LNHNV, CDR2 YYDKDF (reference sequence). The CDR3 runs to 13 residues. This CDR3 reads CATLGMGQETQYF. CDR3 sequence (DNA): TGTGCCACCCTAGGGATGGGGCAAGAGACCCAGTACTTC.

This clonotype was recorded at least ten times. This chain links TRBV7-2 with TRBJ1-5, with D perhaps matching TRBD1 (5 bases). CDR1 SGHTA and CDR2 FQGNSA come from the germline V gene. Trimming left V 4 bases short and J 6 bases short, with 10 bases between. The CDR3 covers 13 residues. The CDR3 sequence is CASSYPGIQPQHF. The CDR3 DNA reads TGTGCCAGCAGCTACCCAGGGATTCAGCCCCAGCATTTT.

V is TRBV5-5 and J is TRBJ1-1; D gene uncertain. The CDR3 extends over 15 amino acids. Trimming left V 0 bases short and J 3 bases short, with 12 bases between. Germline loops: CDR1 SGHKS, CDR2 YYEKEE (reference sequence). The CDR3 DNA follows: TGTGCCAGCAGCTTGGCCCGGATGCTGGACACTGAAGCTTTCTTT. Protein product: CASSLARMLDTEAFF.

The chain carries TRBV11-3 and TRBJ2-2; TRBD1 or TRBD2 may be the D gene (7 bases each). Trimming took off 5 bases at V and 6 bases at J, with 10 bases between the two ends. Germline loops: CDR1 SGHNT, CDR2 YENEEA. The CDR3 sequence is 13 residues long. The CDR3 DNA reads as TGTGCCAGCAGCCCAGGGGGGGCCGGGGAGCTGTTTTTT. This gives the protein CASSPGGAGELFF.

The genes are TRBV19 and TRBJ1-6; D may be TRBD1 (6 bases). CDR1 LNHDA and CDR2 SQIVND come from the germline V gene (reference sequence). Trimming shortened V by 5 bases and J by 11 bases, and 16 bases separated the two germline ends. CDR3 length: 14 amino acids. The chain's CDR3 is CASSARQDYAPLHF. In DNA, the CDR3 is TGTGCCAGTAGTGCACGACAGGACTACGCACCCCTCCACTTT.

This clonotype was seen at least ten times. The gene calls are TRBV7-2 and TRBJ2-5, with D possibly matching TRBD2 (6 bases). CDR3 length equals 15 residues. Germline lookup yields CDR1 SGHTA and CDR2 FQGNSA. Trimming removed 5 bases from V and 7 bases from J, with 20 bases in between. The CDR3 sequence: CASSLGTPFTGTQYF. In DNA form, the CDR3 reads TGTGCCAGCAGCCTCGGGACTCCTTTCACAGGGACCCAGTACTTC.

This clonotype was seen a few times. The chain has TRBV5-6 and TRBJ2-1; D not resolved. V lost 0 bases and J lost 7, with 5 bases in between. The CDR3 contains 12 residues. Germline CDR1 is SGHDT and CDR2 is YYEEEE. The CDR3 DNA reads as TGTGCCAGCAGCTTGGTCCTTAATGAGCAGTTCTTC. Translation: CASSLVLNEQFF.

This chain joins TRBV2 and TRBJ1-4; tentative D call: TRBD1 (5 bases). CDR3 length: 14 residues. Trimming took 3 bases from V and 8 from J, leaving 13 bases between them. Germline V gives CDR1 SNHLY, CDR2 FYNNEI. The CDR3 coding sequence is TGTGCCAGCAGTGACGGCGCTTGGGGGGAAAAACTGTTTTTT. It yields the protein CASSDGAWGEKLFF.

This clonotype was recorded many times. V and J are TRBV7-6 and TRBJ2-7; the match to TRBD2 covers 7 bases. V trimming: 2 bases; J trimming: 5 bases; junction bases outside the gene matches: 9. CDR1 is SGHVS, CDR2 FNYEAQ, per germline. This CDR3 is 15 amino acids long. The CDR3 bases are TGTGCCAGCAGCTTAAGGACCAGCGGGGTGAACGAGCAGTACTTC. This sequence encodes CASSLRTSGVNEQYF.

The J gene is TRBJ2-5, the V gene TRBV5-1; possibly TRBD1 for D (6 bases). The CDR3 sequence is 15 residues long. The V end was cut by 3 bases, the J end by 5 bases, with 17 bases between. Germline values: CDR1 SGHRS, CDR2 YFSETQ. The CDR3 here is CASSSEQGLRETQYF. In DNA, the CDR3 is TGCGCCAGCAGCTCGGAACAGGGTTTGAGGGAGACCCAGTACTTC.

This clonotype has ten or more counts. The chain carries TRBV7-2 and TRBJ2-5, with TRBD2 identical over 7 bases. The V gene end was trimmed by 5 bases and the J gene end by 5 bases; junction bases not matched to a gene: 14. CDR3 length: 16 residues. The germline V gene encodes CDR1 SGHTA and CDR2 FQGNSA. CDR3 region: CASSPREGWVFETQYF. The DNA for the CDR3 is TGTGCCAGCAGCCCTAGGGAGGGTTGGGTGTTTGAGACCCAGTACTTC.

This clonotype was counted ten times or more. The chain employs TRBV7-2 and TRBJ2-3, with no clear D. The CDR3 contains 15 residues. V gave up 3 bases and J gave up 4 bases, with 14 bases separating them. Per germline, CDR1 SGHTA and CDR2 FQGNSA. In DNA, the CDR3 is TGTGCCAGCAGCTTCTTTGGACCCGAGGCAGATACGCAGTATTTT. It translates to CASSFFGPEADTQYF. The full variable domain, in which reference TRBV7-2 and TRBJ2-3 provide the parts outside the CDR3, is GAGVSQSPSNKVTEKGKDVELRCDPISGHTALYWYRQSLGQGLEFLIYFQGNSAPDKSGLPSDRFSAERTGGSVSTLTIQRTQQEDSAVYLCASSFFGPEADTQYFGPGTRLTVL.